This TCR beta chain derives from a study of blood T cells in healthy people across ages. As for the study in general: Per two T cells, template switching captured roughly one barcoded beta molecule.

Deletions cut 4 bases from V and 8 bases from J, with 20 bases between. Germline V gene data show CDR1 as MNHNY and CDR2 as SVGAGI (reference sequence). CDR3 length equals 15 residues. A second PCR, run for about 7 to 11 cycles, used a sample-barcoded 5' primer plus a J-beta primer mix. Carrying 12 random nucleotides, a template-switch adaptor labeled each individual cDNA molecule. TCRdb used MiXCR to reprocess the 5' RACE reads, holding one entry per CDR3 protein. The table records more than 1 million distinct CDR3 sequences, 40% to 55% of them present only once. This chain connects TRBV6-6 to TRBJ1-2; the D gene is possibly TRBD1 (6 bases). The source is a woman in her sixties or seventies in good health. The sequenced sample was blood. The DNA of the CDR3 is TGTGCCAGCAGTTCGGAACTGGGGGCAACTTCGGGCTACACCTTC. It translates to CASSSELGATSGYTF.